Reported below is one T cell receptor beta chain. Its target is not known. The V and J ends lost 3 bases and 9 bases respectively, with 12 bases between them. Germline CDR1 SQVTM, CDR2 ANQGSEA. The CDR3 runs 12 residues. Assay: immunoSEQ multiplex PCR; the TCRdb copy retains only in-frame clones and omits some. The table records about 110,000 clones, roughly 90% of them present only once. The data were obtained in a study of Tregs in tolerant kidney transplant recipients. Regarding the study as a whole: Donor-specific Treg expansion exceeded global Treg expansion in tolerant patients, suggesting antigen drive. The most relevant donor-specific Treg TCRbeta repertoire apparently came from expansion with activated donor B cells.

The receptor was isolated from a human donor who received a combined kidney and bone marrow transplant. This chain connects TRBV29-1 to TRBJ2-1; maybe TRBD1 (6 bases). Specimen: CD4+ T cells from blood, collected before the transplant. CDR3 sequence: CSVDKGVGEQFF. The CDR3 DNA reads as TGCAGCGTTGATAAGGGGGTGGGTGAGCAGTTCTTC.